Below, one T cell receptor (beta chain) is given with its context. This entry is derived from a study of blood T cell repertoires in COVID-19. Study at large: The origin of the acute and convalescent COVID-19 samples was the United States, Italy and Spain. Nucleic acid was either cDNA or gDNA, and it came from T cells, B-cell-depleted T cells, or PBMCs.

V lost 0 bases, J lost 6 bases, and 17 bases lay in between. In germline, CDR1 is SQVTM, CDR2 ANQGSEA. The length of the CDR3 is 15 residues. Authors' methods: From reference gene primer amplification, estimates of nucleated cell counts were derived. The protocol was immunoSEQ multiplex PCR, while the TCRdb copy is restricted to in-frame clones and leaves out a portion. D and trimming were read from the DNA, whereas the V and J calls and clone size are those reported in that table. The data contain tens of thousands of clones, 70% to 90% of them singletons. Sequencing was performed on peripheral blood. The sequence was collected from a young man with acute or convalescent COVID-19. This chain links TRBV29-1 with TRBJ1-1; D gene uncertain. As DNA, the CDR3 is TGCAGCGTTGAAGATTGGGCACCTGGGAGGCCTGAAGCTTTCTTT. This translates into CSVEDWAPGRPEAFF.